This TCR beta chain was documented in a study of T cell responses to AZD1222 COVID-19 vaccine. Study as a whole: Second doses at about 4 or about 12 weeks were pooled.

TCRdb keeps only in-frame clones here, not all; method: immunoSEQ multiplex PCR. There are fewer than 200,000 clones in the sample; around nine tenths occur only once, and about 1.6% lies in the top ten. Study outcomes and limitations: Following two doses of AZD1222, Spike-specific TCR breadth and depth rose. The span of vaccine-associated CD4 TCRs extended across spike, with dominance at 160-218 and 743-854. Only a handful of AZD1222 recipients, about six in all, had baseline seropositivity.

Germline V CDR1 and CDR2: KGHSH, LQKENI. This CDR3 is 13 amino acids long. The V and J ends lost 3 bases and 6 bases respectively, with 9 bases between them. This clone was observed a single time. What it binds is not known. This receptor was taken from an adult in good health. The sequenced sample was peripheral blood, obtained on day 0 of AZD1222 vaccination. The V call is TRBV18, the J call TRBJ2-1; D gene uncertain. In nucleotides, the CDR3 is TGTGCCAGCTCACCTGGGGAAAGCAATGAGCAGTTCTTC. Translated, it gives CASSPGESNEQFF.